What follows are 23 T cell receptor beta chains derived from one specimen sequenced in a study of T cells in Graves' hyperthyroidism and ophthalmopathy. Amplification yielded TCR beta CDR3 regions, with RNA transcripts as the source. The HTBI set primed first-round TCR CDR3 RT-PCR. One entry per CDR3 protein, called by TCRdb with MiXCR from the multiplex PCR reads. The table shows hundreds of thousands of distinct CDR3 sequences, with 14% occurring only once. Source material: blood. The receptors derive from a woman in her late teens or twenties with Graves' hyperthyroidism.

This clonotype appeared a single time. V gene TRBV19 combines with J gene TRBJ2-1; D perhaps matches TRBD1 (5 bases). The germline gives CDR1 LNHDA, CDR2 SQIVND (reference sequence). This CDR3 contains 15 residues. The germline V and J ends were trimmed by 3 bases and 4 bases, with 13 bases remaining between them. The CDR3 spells CASSIPRAGYNEQFF. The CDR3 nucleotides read TGTGCCAGTAGTATCCCCAGGGCCGGATACAATGAGCAGTTCTTC.

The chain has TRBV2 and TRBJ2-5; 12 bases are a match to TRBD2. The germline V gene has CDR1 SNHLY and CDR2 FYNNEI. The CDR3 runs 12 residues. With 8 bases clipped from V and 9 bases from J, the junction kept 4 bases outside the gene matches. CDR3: CASLLAGGPQYF. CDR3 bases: TGTGCCAGCCTCCTAGCGGGAGGGCCCCAGTACTTC.

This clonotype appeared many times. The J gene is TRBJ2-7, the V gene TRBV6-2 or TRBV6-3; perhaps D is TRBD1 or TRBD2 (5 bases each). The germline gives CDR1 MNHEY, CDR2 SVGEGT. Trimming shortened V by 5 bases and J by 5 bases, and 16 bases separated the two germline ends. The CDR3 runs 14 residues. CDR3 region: CASSPPGRRHEQYF. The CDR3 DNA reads TGTGCCAGCAGTCCCCCGGGACGTCGACACGAGCAGTACTTC.

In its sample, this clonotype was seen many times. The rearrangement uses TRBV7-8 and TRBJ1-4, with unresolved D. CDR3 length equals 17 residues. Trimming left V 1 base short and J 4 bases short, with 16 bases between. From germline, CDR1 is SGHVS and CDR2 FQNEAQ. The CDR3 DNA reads TGTGCCAGCAGCTTAGACAAGACGGAGCCTTTTAATGAAAAACTGTTTTTT. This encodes CASSLDKTEPFNEKLFF.

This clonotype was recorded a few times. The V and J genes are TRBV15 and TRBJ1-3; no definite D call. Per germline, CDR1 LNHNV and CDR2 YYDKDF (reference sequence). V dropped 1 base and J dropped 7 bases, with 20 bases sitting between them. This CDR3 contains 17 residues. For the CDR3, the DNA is TGTGCCACCAGCAGAGGTATCCCGGGATCCCTCGAGAACACCATATATTTT. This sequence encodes CATSRGIPGSLENTIYF.

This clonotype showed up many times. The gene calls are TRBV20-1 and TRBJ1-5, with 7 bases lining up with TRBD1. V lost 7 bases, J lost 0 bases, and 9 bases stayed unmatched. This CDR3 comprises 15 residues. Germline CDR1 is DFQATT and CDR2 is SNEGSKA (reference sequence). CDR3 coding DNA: TGCAGTGGGAGGGCAGGGGGTTATAGCAATCAGCCCCAGCATTTT. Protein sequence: CSGRAGGYSNQPQHF.

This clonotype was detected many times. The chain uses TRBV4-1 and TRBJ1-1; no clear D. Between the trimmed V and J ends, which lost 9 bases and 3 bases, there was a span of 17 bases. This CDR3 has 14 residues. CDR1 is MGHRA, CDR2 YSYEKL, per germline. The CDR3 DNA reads TGCGCCAGTCAGCCTCAGGCGGTATACACTGAAGCTTTCTTT. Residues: CASQPQAVYTEAFF.

The chain's CDR3 is CSVEGLGTPDDTGELFF. Written as DNA, the CDR3 is TGCAGCGTTGAAGGTCTAGGGACCCCCGACGACACCGGGGAGCTGTTTTTT. The V gene is TRBV29-1, the J gene TRBJ2-2, with D tentatively TRBD1 or TRBD2 (5 bases each). The V gene's germline CDR1 is SQVTM and CDR2 ANQGSEA. The CDR3 runs 17 residues. The V gene lost 1 base and the J gene lost 3 bases, with 18 bases spanning the gap.

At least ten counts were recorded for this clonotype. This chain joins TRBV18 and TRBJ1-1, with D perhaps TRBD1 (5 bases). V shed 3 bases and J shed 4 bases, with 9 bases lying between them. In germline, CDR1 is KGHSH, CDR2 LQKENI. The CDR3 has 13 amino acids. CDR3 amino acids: CASSPSGGTEAFF. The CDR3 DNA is TGTGCCAGCTCACCGAGCGGGGGCACTGAAGCTTTCTTT.

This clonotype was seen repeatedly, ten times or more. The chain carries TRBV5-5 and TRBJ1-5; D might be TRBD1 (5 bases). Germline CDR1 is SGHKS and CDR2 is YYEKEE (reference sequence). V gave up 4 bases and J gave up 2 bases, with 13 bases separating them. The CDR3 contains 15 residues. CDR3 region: CASSMGPVGNQPQHF. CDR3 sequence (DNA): TGTGCCAGCAGCATGGGACCCGTTGGCAATCAGCCCCAGCATTTT.

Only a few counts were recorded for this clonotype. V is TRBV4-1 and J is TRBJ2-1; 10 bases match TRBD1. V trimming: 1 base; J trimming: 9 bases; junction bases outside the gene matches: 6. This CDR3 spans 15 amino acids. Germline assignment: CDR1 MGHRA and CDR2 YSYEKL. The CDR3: CASSQVDRGRGEQFF. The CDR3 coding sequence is TGCGCCAGCAGCCAAGTCGACAGGGGGCGCGGTGAGCAGTTCTTC.

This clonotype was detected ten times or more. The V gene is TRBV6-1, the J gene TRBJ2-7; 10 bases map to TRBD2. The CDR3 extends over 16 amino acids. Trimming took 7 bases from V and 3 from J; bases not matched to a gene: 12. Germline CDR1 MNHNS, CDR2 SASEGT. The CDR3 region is CASTIGTSAYLYEQYF. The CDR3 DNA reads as TGTGCCAGCACCATCGGGACTAGCGCGTACCTCTACGAGCAGTACTTC.

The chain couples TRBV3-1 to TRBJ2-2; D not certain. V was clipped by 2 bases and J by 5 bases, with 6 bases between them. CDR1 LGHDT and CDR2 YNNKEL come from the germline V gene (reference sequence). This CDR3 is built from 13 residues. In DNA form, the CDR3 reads TGTGCCAGCAGCCAACCCTTAACCGGGGAGCTGTTTTTT. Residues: CASSQPLTGELFF. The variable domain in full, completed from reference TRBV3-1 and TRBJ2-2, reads DTAVSQTPKYLVTQMGNDKSIKCEQNLGHDTMYWYKQDSKKFLKIMFSYNNKELIINETVPNRFSPKSPDKAHLNLHINSLELGDSAVYFCASSQPLTGELFFGEGSRLTVL.

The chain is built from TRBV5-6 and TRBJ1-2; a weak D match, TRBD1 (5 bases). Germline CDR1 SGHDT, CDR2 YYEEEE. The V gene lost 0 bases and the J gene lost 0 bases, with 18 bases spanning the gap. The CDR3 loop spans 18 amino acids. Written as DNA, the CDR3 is TGTGCCAGCAGCTTGGAGTTCGAGGGGCGTCAAGCTAACTATGGCTACACCTTC. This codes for CASSLEFEGRQANYGYTF.

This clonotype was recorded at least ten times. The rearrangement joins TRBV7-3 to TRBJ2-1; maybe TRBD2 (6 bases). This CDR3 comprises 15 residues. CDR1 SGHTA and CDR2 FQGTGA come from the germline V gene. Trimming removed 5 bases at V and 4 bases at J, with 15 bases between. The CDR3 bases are TGTGCCAGCAGCGTCCTGGCGGGGACGTACAATGAGCAGTTCTTC. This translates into CASSVLAGTYNEQFF.

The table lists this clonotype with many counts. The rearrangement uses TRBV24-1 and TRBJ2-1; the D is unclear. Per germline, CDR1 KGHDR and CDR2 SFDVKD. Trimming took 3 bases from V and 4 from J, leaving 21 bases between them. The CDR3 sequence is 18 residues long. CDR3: CATSDPAAPHRTYNEQFF. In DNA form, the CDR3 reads TGTGCCACCAGTGATCCGGCGGCGCCGCACAGAACTTACAATGAGCAGTTCTTC.

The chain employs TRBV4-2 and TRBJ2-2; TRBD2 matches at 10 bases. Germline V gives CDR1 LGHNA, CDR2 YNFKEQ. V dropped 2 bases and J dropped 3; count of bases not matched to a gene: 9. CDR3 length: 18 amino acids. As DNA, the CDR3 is TGTGCCAGCAGCCAAAGACTAGCGGGCCAAGGAGACACCGGGGAGCTGTTTTTT. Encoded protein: CASSQRLAGQGDTGELFF.

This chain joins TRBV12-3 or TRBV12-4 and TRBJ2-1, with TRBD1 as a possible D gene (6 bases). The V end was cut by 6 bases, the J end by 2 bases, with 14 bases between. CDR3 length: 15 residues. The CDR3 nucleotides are TGTGCCAGCAGATACAGACAGGCAGCCTACAATGAGCAGTTCTTC. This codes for CASRYRQAAYNEQFF.

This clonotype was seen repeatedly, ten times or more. The CDR3 loop is CASSRSGSGETQYF. Written as DNA, the CDR3 is TGTGCCAGCTCACGTAGCGGGAGTGGGGAGACCCAGTACTTC. The V gene is TRBV18, the J gene TRBJ2-5; 9 bases fit TRBD2. Germline CDR1 and CDR2: KGHSH and LQKENI. The CDR3 totals 14 residues. After removal of 4 bases from V and 5 bases from J, the junction contained 5 bases not matched to a gene.

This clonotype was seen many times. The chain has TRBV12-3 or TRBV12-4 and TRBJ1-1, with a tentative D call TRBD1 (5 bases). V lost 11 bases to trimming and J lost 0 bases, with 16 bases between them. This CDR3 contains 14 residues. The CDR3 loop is CASLGEQVNTEAFF. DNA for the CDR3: TGTGCCTCCCTCGGGGAACAGGTGAACACTGAAGCTTTCTTT.

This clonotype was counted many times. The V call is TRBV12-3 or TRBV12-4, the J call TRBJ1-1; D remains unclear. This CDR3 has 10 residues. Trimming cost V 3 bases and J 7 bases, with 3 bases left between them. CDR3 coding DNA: TGTGCCAGCAGTTTCGGTGAAGCTTTCTTT. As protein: CASSFGEAFF.

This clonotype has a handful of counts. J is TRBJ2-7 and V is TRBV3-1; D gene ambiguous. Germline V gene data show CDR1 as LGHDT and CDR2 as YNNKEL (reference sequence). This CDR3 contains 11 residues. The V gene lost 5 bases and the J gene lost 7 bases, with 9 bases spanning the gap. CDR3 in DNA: TGTGCCAGCAGCTTCCTTGAGGAGCAGTACTTC. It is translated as CASSFLEEQYF.

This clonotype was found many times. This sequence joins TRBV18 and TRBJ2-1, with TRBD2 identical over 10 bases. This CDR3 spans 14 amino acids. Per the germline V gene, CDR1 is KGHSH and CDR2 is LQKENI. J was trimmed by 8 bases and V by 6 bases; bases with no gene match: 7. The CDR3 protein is CASSLLAGVDEQFF. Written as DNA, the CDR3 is TGTGCCAGCTCCCTTCTAGCGGGAGTCGATGAGCAGTTCTTC.